The clone carrying this T cell receptor gamma chain rates as hyperexpanded. What it recognizes is unknown. The data stem from a study of intestinal T cells in coeliac disease. As for the study in general: Mean age was 16.0 for coeliac patients versus less than 55 for controls. General study points: TRD kmer-based clustering correctly classified all 20 or so biopsies in training, with reported leave-one-out accuracy of 85% to 95%.

LymphoTrack primers amplified TRG sequences from about 180 ng of biopsy DNA. TCRdb fed the multiplex PCR reads into CATT to redo clone calling. The sample gives about 1,100 gamma-chain clones, 50% to 70% of which show up once; approximately 12% is in the top ten. Germline V CDR1 and CDR2: EGSNGY, YDSYNSKV. Losses at the gene ends were 1 base for V and 6 bases for J; bases not matched to a gene: 3. This CDR3 region has 12 residues. Genomic DNA came from ten approximately 4.7-µm formalin-fixed paraffin-embedded scrolls per case. Sequencing was performed on a duodenal biopsy. The TCR was taken from a human donor with celiac disease. The rearrangement joins TRGV2 to TRGJ1 or TRGJ2. The CDR3 reads CATWDGPYKKLF. DNA for the CDR3: TGTGCCACCTGGGACGGTCCTTATAAGAAACTCTTT.